These 26 T cell receptor beta chains were all obtained from the same sample, sequenced in a study of early T cells in non-severe SARS-CoV-2 infection. MiXCR, run by TCRdb on the 5' RACE reads, gives a single entry per CDR3 protein. The sample lists about 26,000 distinct CDR3 sequences, 4% to 5.5% occurring once. The sequenced material came from whole blood. The receptor source for this set is an adult who was a healthcare worker with PCR-confirmed SARS-CoV-2 infection or an uninfected control (not recorded which).

This clonotype was observed many times. The rearrangement links TRBV3-1 to TRBJ2-7; possibly TRBD1 for D (6 bases). Germline V gene data show CDR1 as LGHDT and CDR2 as YNNKEL (reference sequence). V gave up 4 bases and J gave up 0 bases, with 13 bases separating them. The CDR3 is made up of 15 amino acids. CDR3 loop: CASSPGDGHSYEQYF. The CDR3 nucleotides are TGTGCCAGCAGCCCAGGGGACGGTCACTCCTACGAGCAGTACTTC.

This clonotype was found many times. The chain joins TRBV6-2 or TRBV6-3 to TRBJ2-7; D is unclear. This CDR3 spans 16 amino acids. V was clipped by 6 bases and J by 4 bases, with 22 bases between them. Looked up from germline, CDR1 is MNHEY and CDR2 is SVGEGT. DNA of the CDR3: TGTGCCAGCAGCCGAACCAAGGAGAGTTCGAGGTACGAGCAGTACTTC. This translates into CASSRTKESSRYEQYF.

This clonotype has ten or more counts. The V gene is TRBV7-2, the J gene TRBJ1-1, with a tentative D call TRBD1 (5 bases). CDR1 SGHTA and CDR2 FQGNSA come from the germline V gene. The CDR3 has 12 amino acids. V lost 3 bases and J 7 bases, leaving 9 bases between the germline ends. The CDR3 reads CASSFAGGEAFF. In DNA, the CDR3 is TGTGCCAGCAGCTTTGCGGGGGGTGAAGCTTTCTTT. The entire variable domain, with the rest obtained from reference TRBV7-2 and TRBJ1-1, is as follows: GAGVSQSPSNKVTEKGKDVELRCDPISGHTALYWYRQSLGQGLEFLIYFQGNSAPDKSGLPSDRFSAERTGGSVSTLTIQRTQQEDSAVYLCASSFAGGEAFFGQGTRLTVV.

This clonotype was seen ten or more times. The rearrangement uses TRBV28 and TRBJ2-5; D may correspond to TRBD1 or TRBD2 (5 bases each). CDR3 length: 14 residues. Germline V gene lookup returns CDR1 MDHEN and CDR2 SYDVKM. The ends were cut back, 2 bases at V and 2 bases at J, with 9 bases in the middle. For the CDR3, the DNA is TGTGCCAGCAGTTTAGGGACGGAGCAAGAGACCCAGTACTTC. This codes for CASSLGTEQETQYF.

Judged by abundance, this clonotype is medium-sized (0.01 to 0.1%). The chain carries TRBV15 and TRBJ2-3; no clear D. Germline CDR1 is LNHNV and CDR2 is YYDKDF (reference sequence). The V end lost 5 bases, the J end lost 0 bases, and 3 bases lay between the germline ends. This CDR3 comprises 12 residues. The CDR3 reads CATSPSTDTQYF. The CDR3 nucleotides read TGTGCCACCAGCCCGAGCACAGATACGCAGTATTTT.

This clonotype was seen only a few times. The V and J genes are TRBV6-5 and TRBJ2-1, with TRBD1 matching 11 bases. CDR1 and CDR2 (germline): MNHEY, SVGAGI. The trim removed 0 bases at V and 9 bases at J, leaving 4 bases unmatched. This CDR3 spans 15 amino acids. The CDR3 sequence is CASSYSIGTGGEQFF. The CDR3 DNA reads as TGTGCCAGCAGTTACTCGATCGGGACAGGGGGTGAGCAGTTCTTC.

This clonotype was recorded at least ten times. V gene TRBV2 combines with J gene TRBJ2-2, with D possibly being TRBD2 (6 bases). The CDR3 totals 14 residues. Germline-derived CDR1 and CDR2 are SNHLY and FYNNEI. Trimming removed 3 bases from V and 2 bases from J, with 7 bases in between. DNA of the CDR3: TGTGCCAGCAGTGACGGGACTAACACCGGGGAGCTGTTTTTT. It is translated as CASSDGTNTGELFF.

V is TRBV3-1 and J is TRBJ2-5; D not resolved. The germline V and J ends were trimmed by 2 bases and 5 bases, with 6 bases remaining between them. Germline V gives CDR1 LGHDT, CDR2 YNNKEL (reference sequence). The CDR3 totals 12 residues. The CDR3 DNA is TGTGCCAGCAGCCAATGGTTGGAGACCCAGTACTTC. This codes for CASSQWLETQYF.

This clonotype was detected a few times. V is TRBV30 and J is TRBJ2-2; no clear D gene. Trimming cost V 2 bases and J 4 bases, with 11 bases left between them. The CDR3 has 14 residues. CDR1 and CDR2 (germline): GTSNPN, SVGIG (reference sequence). The CDR3 loop is CAWSHPGSTGELFF. The CDR3 DNA follows: TGTGCCTGGAGTCATCCGGGCAGCACCGGGGAGCTGTTTTTT. Full variable domain (outside the CDR3, taken from reference TRBV30 and TRBJ2-2): SQTIHQWPATLVQPVGSPLSLECTVEGTSNPNLYWYRQAAGRGLQLLFYSVGIGQISSEVPQNLSASRPQDRQFILSSKKLLLSDSGFYLCAWSHPGSTGELFFGEGSRLTVL.

The chain recombines TRBV24-1 with TRBJ1-5; perhaps TRBD1 as D (6 bases). The CDR3 consists of 15 residues. Trimming shortened V by 5 bases and J by 7 bases, and 17 bases separated the two germline ends. Germline V lookup: CDR1 KGHDR, CDR2 SFDVKD. CDR3 residues: CATSALIQGNQPQHF. The CDR3 bases are TGTGCCACCAGTGCCTTAATCCAGGGGAACCAGCCCCAGCATTTT.

The J gene is TRBJ1-3, the V gene TRBV5-6; no definite D call. The CDR3 covers 15 residues. CDR1 is SGHDT and CDR2 is YYEEEE in the germline V gene. Trimming took off 2 bases at V and 0 bases at J, with 9 bases between the two ends. The CDR3 protein is CASSLGILSGNTIYF. DNA for the CDR3: TGTGCCAGCAGCTTAGGGATTCTCTCTGGAAACACCATATATTTT.

The V gene is TRBV18, the J gene TRBJ1-6; D ambiguous. CDR3 length equals 13 residues. Germline values: CDR1 KGHSH, CDR2 LQKENI. Trimming left V 3 bases short and J 10 bases short, with 10 bases between. The CDR3 protein is CASSPFGKSPLHF. CDR3 DNA sequence: TGTGCCAGCTCACCCTTCGGAAAATCACCCCTCCACTTT.

This clonotype appeared many times. This sequence joins TRBV7-6 and TRBJ2-3; D is possibly TRBD2 (6 bases). V was clipped by 1 base and J by 0 bases, with 8 bases between them. The germline gives CDR1 SGHVS, CDR2 FNYEAQ. The length of the CDR3 is 15 residues. This chain's CDR3 is CASSLGGASTDTQYF. CDR3 coding DNA: TGTGCCAGCAGCTTAGGCGGGGCTAGCACAGATACGCAGTATTTT.

This clonotype has ten or more counts. This chain uses TRBV28 with TRBJ2-7, with 7 positions matching TRBD1. Per germline, CDR1 MDHEN and CDR2 SYDVKM. Trimming cost V 6 bases and J 5 bases; bases outside gene matches: 7. This CDR3 contains 13 residues. This CDR3 reads CASRRQGFHEQYF. CDR3 bases: TGTGCCAGCAGACGACAGGGTTTCCACGAGCAGTACTTC.

The sample holds a few counts of this clonotype. V usage is TRBV20-1 and J usage is TRBJ2-7; 7 bases match TRBD1. This CDR3 is 12 amino acids long. V dropped 6 bases and J dropped 0; count of bases not matched to a gene: 2. Germline values: CDR1 DFQATT, CDR2 SNEGSKA (reference sequence). CDR3 bases: TGCAGTGCCAGGGACAGCTCCTACGAGCAGTACTTC. Translated, it gives CSARDSSYEQYF.

This clonotype was found many times. V gene TRBV18 combines with J gene TRBJ2-5, with D unresolved. Deletions cut 3 bases from V and 2 bases from J, with 7 bases between. Germline loops: CDR1 KGHSH, CDR2 LQKENI. CDR3 length equals 13 residues. CDR3 DNA sequence: TGTGCCAGCTCACCGGTCTCTCAAGAGACCCAGTACTTC. Translation: CASSPVSQETQYF.

The chain links TRBV27 to TRBJ2-7, with D maybe TRBD2 (7 bases). This CDR3 spans 15 amino acids. CDR1 MNHEY and CDR2 SMNVEV come from the germline V gene (reference sequence). Trimming cost V 2 bases and J 4 bases, with 15 bases left between them. DNA for the CDR3: TGTGCCAGCAGTTTACGGTTGGGGGGGCGTTACGAGCAGTACTTC. Translation: CASSLRLGGRYEQYF.

The sample holds many counts of this clonotype. The rearrangement uses TRBV18 and TRBJ2-4; D is perhaps TRBD1 or TRBD2 (5 bases each). The CDR3 runs to 15 residues. The V gene lost 0 bases and the J gene lost 9 bases, with 15 bases spanning the gap. Looked up from germline, CDR1 is KGHSH and CDR2 is LQKENI. CDR3 nucleotides: TGTGCCAGCTCACCACCGGGGTCGGGACGGAGCATTCAGTACTTC. The encoded protein is CASSPPGSGRSIQYF.

This clonotype was seen a few times. This chain connects TRBV7-6 to TRBJ2-5; maybe TRBD1 (7 bases). The CDR3 runs to 14 residues. CDR1 is SGHVS and CDR2 is FNYEAQ in the germline V gene. The germline V and J ends were trimmed by 5 bases and 2 bases, with 12 bases remaining between them. CDR3 protein: CASSPAGGQETQYF. DNA of the CDR3: TGTGCCAGCAGCCCGGCAGGGGGGCAAGAGACCCAGTACTTC.

This clonotype was detected ten times or more. This sequence joins TRBV5-1 and TRBJ2-7, with TRBD1 matching over 8 bases. Germline CDR1 SGHRS, CDR2 YFSETQ. The CDR3 extends over 13 amino acids. V dropped 4 bases and J dropped 3; count of bases not matched to a gene: 3. As DNA, the CDR3 is TGCGCCAGCAGCCCAGGGGGCGTCTACGAGCAGTACTTC. Translation: CASSPGGVYEQYF.

Many counts were recorded for this clonotype. This rearrangement joins TRBV10-1 to TRBJ2-7, with a tentative D call TRBD1 (6 bases). Per germline, CDR1 WNHNN and CDR2 SYGVQD (reference sequence). This CDR3 has 13 residues. Trimming left V 3 bases short and J 2 bases short, with 8 bases between. CDR3 sequence (DNA): TGCGCCAGCAGTGAACAGGGTACCTACGAGCAGTACTTC. Residues: CASSEQGTYEQYF.

Details on this clonotype: Given a much more abundant clone one base away, this may be a read error. J is TRBJ2-2 and V is TRBV2; possible D gene TRBD2, 5 bases. CDR3 length: 13 residues. From germline, CDR1 is SNHLY and CDR2 FYNNEI. The CDR3 nucleotides read TGTGCCAGCAAGAGCAGACACACCGGGGAGCCGTTTTTT. Its translation is CASKSRHTGEPFF.

This clonotype was seen many times. The CDR3 nucleotides are TGTGCCAGCAGCTACAGGGAATGGAACACCATATATTTT. Translating gives CASSYREWNTIYF. This chain connects TRBV11-2 to TRBJ1-3, with a weak D call TRBD1 (6 bases). Germline V gene data show CDR1 as SGHAT and CDR2 as FQNNGV. CDR3 length: 13 amino acids. Trimming removed 4 bases at V and 7 bases at J, with 11 bases between.

This clonotype was seen repeatedly, ten times or more. The V gene is TRBV6-1, the J gene TRBJ1-6, with 9 bases identical to TRBD1. V shed 1 base and J 9 bases; nucleotides not matched to a gene: 4. This CDR3 contains 15 residues. The germline V gene has CDR1 MNHNS and CDR2 SASEGT. DNA for the CDR3: TGTGCCAGCAGTGAAGGGTACAGGGGGCGTTCACCCCTCCACTTT. It is translated as CASSEGYRGRSPLHF.

This clonotype was found many times. J is TRBJ2-7 and V is TRBV3-1, with unresolved D. Germline-derived CDR1 and CDR2 are LGHDT and YNNKEL (reference sequence). Trimming removed 4 bases at V and 2 bases at J, with 9 bases between. The CDR3 totals 13 residues. The CDR3, as DNA: TGTGCCAGCAGCCTGGCAGGAGCCTACGAGCAGTACTTC. This sequence encodes CASSLAGAYEQYF.

This clonotype occurred many times. The gene calls are TRBV18 and TRBJ1-2; unclear D gene. Germline V gene sequence: CDR1 KGHSH, CDR2 LQKENI. Trimming took 3 bases from V and 6 from J, leaving 17 bases between them. This CDR3 is built from 15 residues. In DNA, the CDR3 is TGTGCCAGCTCACCCAGAAATATGGTGGTAGATGGCTACACCTTC. Residues: CASSPRNMVVDGYTF.